Following are 21 T cell receptor beta chains from one sample sequenced in a study of T-cell memory formation after mild COVID-19. TCRdb analysed the 5' RACE reads with MiXCR anew, one entry per CDR3 protein. The sample has tens of thousands of distinct CDR3 sequences, about 14% seen once. Input material: PBMCs or a T cell subset sorted from them (not recorded which). The receptors were sampled from an adult woman who had mild COVID-19 (a few samples of this study predate the infection). Cell type and time point are not known.

There are a few counts of this clonotype. V and J are TRBV5-1 and TRBJ2-6; D gene ambiguous. Germline-derived CDR1 and CDR2 are SGHRS and YFSETQ. The CDR3 has 16 residues. The V and J ends lost 2 bases and 0 bases respectively, with 9 bases between them. The chain's CDR3 is CASSLMSVSGANVLTF. CDR3 nucleotides: TGCGCCAGCAGCTTAATGAGCGTCTCTGGGGCCAACGTCCTGACTTTC.

This clonotype was seen only a few times. This chain links TRBV5-1 with TRBJ2-1, with 10 bases lining up with TRBD1. In germline, CDR1 is SGHRS, CDR2 YFSETQ. There are 17 residues in the CDR3. Germline trimming cut 4 bases from V and 2 bases from J; bases unmatched to any gene: 9. The CDR3 spells CASSVTGGRNPYNEQFF. The CDR3 nucleotides read TGCGCCAGCAGCGTGACAGGGGGCCGAAACCCCTACAATGAGCAGTTCTTC.

The rearrangement joins TRBV2 to TRBJ2-7; 10 positions match TRBD2. The CDR3 runs 16 residues. V lost 10 bases to trimming and J lost 0 bases; unmatched junction nucleotides: 12. Germline assignment: CDR1 SNHLY and CDR2 FYNNEI. The CDR3 nucleotides read TGTGCCACCGGGGGAATTAGCGGGAGGCGCTCCTACGAGCAGTACTTC. Protein: CATGGISGRRSYEQYF.

The chain employs TRBV12-3 or TRBV12-4 and TRBJ2-3, with D perhaps assigned TRBD1 or TRBD2 (6 bases each). Trimming shortened V by 3 bases and J by 1 base, and 14 bases separated the two germline ends. The CDR3 totals 16 residues. The CDR3 sequence is CASSFRGGGGTDTQYF. DNA for the CDR3: TGTGCCAGCAGTTTCAGGGGCGGAGGGGGCACAGATACGCAGTATTTT.

V is TRBV20-1 and J is TRBJ2-3; D might be TRBD1 (5 bases). CDR3 length equals 15 residues. The germline V gene encodes CDR1 DFQATT and CDR2 SNEGSKA (reference sequence). V lost 3 bases and J lost 0, with 13 bases in between. DNA of the CDR3: TGCAGTGCTAGGGAGACAGACCCAAGCACAGATACGCAGTATTTT. It is translated as CSARETDPSTDTQYF.

This chain links TRBV5-1 with TRBJ2-7; 7 positions match TRBD2. The CDR3 length is 14 residues. The germline V gene encodes CDR1 SGHRS and CDR2 YFSETQ. Germline trimming cut 4 bases from V and 4 bases from J; bases unmatched to any gene: 8. CDR3 sequence (DNA): TGCGCCAGCAGCCAAGGACTAGGATGGTACGAGCAGTACTTC. This translates into CASSQGLGWYEQYF.

This clonotype was seen more than once but under ten times. V and J are TRBV5-1 and TRBJ2-3; D assignment may be TRBD1 or TRBD2 (5 bases each). CDR1 SGHRS and CDR2 YFSETQ come from the germline V gene. The CDR3 is 15 amino acids. Trimming took off 4 bases at V and 4 bases at J, with 16 bases between the two ends. The CDR3 nucleotides read TGCGCCAGCAGCGAGAACGGGGACCGTCCAGATACGCAGTATTTT. Translating it yields CASSENGDRPDTQYF.

J is TRBJ2-1 and V is TRBV5-1, with D maybe TRBD1 (6 bases). Trimming shortened V by 0 bases and J by 8 bases, and 12 bases separated the two germline ends. CDR1 and CDR2 from the germline V gene are SGHRS and YFSETQ. The CDR3 runs 14 residues. The CDR3 protein is CASSLEDRWDEQFF. The CDR3 DNA sequence: TGCGCCAGCAGCTTGGAGGACAGATGGGATGAGCAGTTCTTC.

This clonotype came up many times. CDR3 residues: CASGYGLRGVGETQYF. The CDR3 DNA sequence: TGTGCTAGTGGTTACGGTTTGCGGGGAGTTGGAGAGACCCAGTACTTC. This chain uses TRBV12-5 with TRBJ2-5; maybe TRBD2 (6 bases). The CDR3 is 16 residues long. CDR1 LGHNT and CDR2 FRNRAP come from the germline V gene. V was cut by 4 bases and J by 4 bases, with 19 bases left in between.

The genes are TRBV20-1 and TRBJ2-7; 10 positions agree with TRBD2. From germline, CDR1 is DFQATT and CDR2 SNEGSKA (reference sequence). V shed 5 bases, J shed 7 bases, and the junction held 8 bases outside the gene matches. The CDR3 is 13 residues long. The CDR3 coding sequence is TGCAGTGCTCGTCTAGCGGGAGCCTGGGAGCAGTACTTC. Translated: CSARLAGAWEQYF.

The CDR3 DNA reads TGTGCCAGCAGCTTGGTTGGCAGCGGCTCCTACGAGCAGTACTTC. This gives the protein CASSLVGSGSYEQYF. The V call is TRBV5-5, the J call TRBJ2-7; D may be TRBD2 (5 bases). This CDR3 contains 15 residues. V was clipped by 0 bases and J by 0 bases, with 10 bases between them. From germline, CDR1 is SGHKS and CDR2 YYEKEE (reference sequence).

This clonotype appeared a few times. In DNA form, the CDR3 reads TGCGCCAGCAGCCAAGACTGGTGGGGACTAGCGCGGAACAATGAGCAGTTCTTC. Translated: CASSQDWWGLARNNEQFF. The chain employs TRBV4-1 and TRBJ2-1, with 10 bases identical to TRBD2. The CDR3 has 18 amino acids. V was clipped by 0 bases and J by 5 bases; unmatched bases: 10. Germline CDR1 reads MGHRA; CDR2 reads YSYEKL.

This clonotype was observed a few times. This chain links TRBV29-1 with TRBJ1-1, with D unclear. Germline V gives CDR1 SQVTM, CDR2 ANQGSEA. Trimming took 5 bases from V and 0 from J, leaving 7 bases between them. This CDR3 spans 12 amino acids. CDR3 region: CSVRTVNTEAFF. CDR3 DNA: TGCAGCGTTCGGACTGTGAACACTGAAGCTTTCTTT.

The chain has TRBV5-1 and TRBJ1-3; a weak D match, TRBD1 (6 bases). V lost 0 bases to trimming and J lost 3 bases, with 10 bases between them. There are 15 residues in the CDR3. Germline lookup yields CDR1 SGHRS and CDR2 YFSETQ. CDR3 residues: CASSLDGGDGNTIYF. The CDR3 DNA sequence: TGCGCCAGCAGCTTGGACGGGGGCGATGGAAACACCATATATTTT.

This clonotype was detected ten times or more. The genes are TRBV7-6 and TRBJ2-1, with no clear D. Trimming took 3 bases from V and 5 from J, leaving 11 bases between them. The CDR3 is 14 amino acids. Germline V lookup: CDR1 SGHVS, CDR2 FNYEAQ. CDR3: CASSFLSENNEQFF. In DNA form, the CDR3 reads TGTGCCAGCAGCTTTTTATCGGAGAACAATGAGCAGTTCTTC.

The chain is built from TRBV19 and TRBJ2-2, with 12 bases identical to TRBD2. With 7 bases clipped from V and 3 bases from J, the junction kept 9 bases outside the gene matches. Germline CDR1 LNHDA, CDR2 SQIVND (reference sequence). The CDR3 runs 17 residues. CDR3: CASNRRLAGVYTGELFF. The DNA of the CDR3 is TGTGCCAGTAATCGGCGACTAGCGGGAGTTTACACCGGGGAGCTGTTTTTT.

V usage is TRBV20-1 and J usage is TRBJ2-3, with D perhaps being TRBD1 or TRBD2 (5 bases each). The ends were cut back, 4 bases at V and 6 bases at J, with 11 bases in the middle. The CDR3 runs 12 residues. CDR1 DFQATT and CDR2 SNEGSKA come from the germline V gene (reference sequence). CDR3 in amino acids: CSAIDWDDTQYF. The CDR3, as DNA: TGCAGTGCTATAGACTGGGACGATACGCAGTATTTT.

The V call is TRBV5-6, the J call TRBJ1-2, with D unresolved. V was trimmed by 0 bases and J by 4 bases, leaving 7 bases between them. The germline V gene encodes CDR1 SGHDT and CDR2 YYEEEE. The CDR3 contains 13 residues. CDR3 coding DNA: TGTGCCAGCAGCTTGGACAGTGGCTATGGCTACACCTTC. Protein: CASSLDSGYGYTF.

The genes are TRBV7-3 and TRBJ2-1, with D perhaps matching TRBD1 or TRBD2 (5 bases each). Germline values: CDR1 SGHTA, CDR2 FQGTGA. V was pared by 4 bases and J by 0 bases, with 16 bases between. This CDR3 has 17 amino acids. CDR3 sequence (DNA): TGTGCCAGCAGCTCCTCACCTGGGGGTGGCTCCTACAATGAGCAGTTCTTC. This gives the protein CASSSSPGGGSYNEQFF.

The gene calls are TRBV20-1 and TRBJ2-1; 11 bases agree with TRBD2. The CDR3 loop spans 21 amino acids. CDR1 is DFQATT and CDR2 is SNEGSKA in the germline V gene (reference sequence). Trimming at V came to 0 bases and at J to 0 bases, leaving 16 bases not matched to a gene. The CDR3 region has the DNA TGCAGTGCTAGAGATGGGGACGTTGGACTAGCGGGCATACCCTCCTACAATGAGCAGTTCTTC. Its translation: CSARDGDVGLAGIPSYNEQFF.

CDR3 DNA sequence: TGCGCCAGCAGCCAACATGATGAGCAGTTCTTC. This gives the protein CASSQHDEQFF. The V and J genes are TRBV4-3 and TRBJ2-1; D gene unclear. CDR1 is LGHNA, CDR2 YSLEER, per germline. Trimming shortened V by 2 bases and J by 8 bases, and 4 bases separated the two germline ends. The CDR3 totals 11 residues.